The sequence of this T cell receptor (beta chain) was determined in a study of blood T cell repertoires in COVID-19. The CDR3 runs to 13 residues. Trimming cost V 7 bases and J 10 bases; bases outside gene matches: 11. Germline loops: CDR1 MDHEN, CDR2 SYDVKM. Under the authors' procedure: By means of reference gene primer amplification, nucleated cell counts were estimated. Profiled with immunoSEQ multiplex PCR; TCRdb holds only in-frame clones, not every one. For V, J and clone size, that table is used; D and trimming come from the DNA. The data show over 120,000 clones, about 82% seen once. V is TRBV28 and J is TRBJ1-1, with 8 bases identical to TRBD1. This TCR was sampled from a woman older than 75 with active or convalescent COVID-19. Sequencing used peripheral blood. CDR3 residues: CASIAGQAGGAFF. The CDR3 DNA reads as TGTGCCAGCATCGCGGGACAGGCCGGGGGAGCTTTCTTT.